The entry that follows covers one TCR beta chain sequence. What it binds is not known. This sample is part of a study of OX40 agonist ivuxolimab in advanced cancers. Study-level background: Under the entry rules, prior anti-PD-1, anti-PD-L1 or anti-CTLA-4 therapy was allowed, and approximately 36% had some. Points from the study as a whole: Researchers did not establish what antigens the expanded peripheral T cells target. Some patients who did not respond also had low normalized T-cell clonal expansion. Average numbers of expanded clones were greater in CD8+ T cells than in CD4+.

CDR1 is SQVTM and CDR2 is ANQGSEA in the germline V gene. This CDR3 is built from 13 residues. Trimming stripped 6 bases from V and 0 bases from J, with 9 bases between. The repertoire was sequenced with immunoSEQ multiplex PCR; TCRdb's copy has only in-frame clones and lacks some. Of 90,000 to 100,000 clones listed, approximately 90% are singletons. J is TRBJ2-4 and V is TRBV29-1; D is ambiguous. Specimen: CD4+ or CD8+ T cells sorted from blood, collected in a trial of the OX40 agonist ivuxolimab. This receptor was obtained from an adult with an advanced solid tumor such as melanoma, head and neck, liver or kidney cancer. The CDR3 sequence: CSVEFVAKNIQYF. CDR3 nucleotide sequence: TGCAGCGTGGAATTTGTAGCCAAAAACATTCAGTACTTC.